This TCR beta chain was sequenced for a study of cytomegalovirus exposure and HLA in healthy donors. The CDR3 runs to 16 residues. Looked up from germline, CDR1 is LNHDA and CDR2 is SQIVND (reference sequence). The V and J ends lost 6 bases and 3 bases respectively, with 20 bases between them. Regarding the study as a whole: Later, TCR association rates were found to vary by HLA locus, highest for DRB1 and lowest for HLA-C.

Only a few counts were recorded for this clone. What it binds is unknown. Use of 60 Vbeta and 13 Jbeta primers characterized the PCR. The protocol was immunoSEQ multiplex PCR, while the TCRdb copy is restricted to in-frame clones and leaves out a portion. Of about 89,000 clones in the sample, approximately 76% are singletons; the top ten hold 1.1% to 1.5%. The chain has TRBV19 and TRBJ1-2; D may be TRBD1 (5 bases). This receptor was identified in a male donor in good health and CMV-seronegative. Material: PBMCs. The CDR3 region has the DNA TGTGCCAGTAGGAACCCCCCCCAGCCGGGGGACTATGGCTACACCTTC. Translated: CASRNPPQPGDYGYTF.